Listed below are T cell receptor beta chains from one sample, sequenced in a study of cytomegalovirus exposure and HLA in healthy donors. TCRdb keeps only in-frame clones here, not all; method: immunoSEQ multiplex PCR. Here the sample spans roughly 120,000 clones, about 80% being singletons. Sequenced: PBMCs. These receptor sequences come from a human donor in good health. Each CDR3 is given with its conserved first and last residue. Each record gives: clone size, D gene, V gene, CDR3 length, J gene, CDR3 protein, CDR3 DNA. D genes are given only for firm matches. Not all rows give a size; the values are once, few, many and, for expanded clones, a class.

.	TRBD1	TRBV7-9	14	TRBJ1-2	CASSQDRPGVGYTF	TGTGCCAGCAGTCAGGACAGGCCCGGGGTTGGCTACACCTTC
.	.	TRBV6-1	13	TRBJ2-3	CASRGRLGHTQYF	TGTGCCAGCAGAGGTAGACTAGGTCATACGCAGTATTTT
.	.	TRBV6-5	11	TRBJ2-1	CSSRGYNEQFF	TGTTCCTCCAGGGGCTACAATGAGCAGTTCTTC
.	.	TRBV18	14	TRBJ1-6	CASSPPDSNSPLHF	TGTGCCAGCTCCCCCCCGGACAGTAATTCACCCCTCCACTTT
.	.	TRBV5-1	16	TRBJ1-1	CASSLSRVRVNTEAFF	TGCGCCAGCAGCTTGAGTAGGGTGCGGGTGAACACTGAAGCTTTCTTT
.	TRBD2	TRBV7-9	14	TRBJ2-1	CASSNSGGDNEQFF	TGTGCCAGCAGCAATAGCGGGGGGGACAATGAGCAGTTCTTC
once	.	TRBV6-6	12	TRBJ2-7	CASRGGGREQYF	TGTGCCAGCAGGGGAGGGGGGAGAGAGCAGTACTTC
once	TRBD2	TRBV7-3	15	TRBJ2-2	CASSPTSGGTGELFF	TGTGCCAGCAGCCCTACTAGCGGGGGGACCGGGGAGCTGTTTTTT
few	.	TRBV6-5	12	TRBJ2-2	CASRNRERELFF	TGTGCCAGCAGGAACAGGGAGAGGGAGCTGTTTTTT
.	TRBD2	TRBV27	18	TRBJ2-1	CASSLAGLAGGRSNEQFF	TGTGCCAGCAGTTTAGCGGGACTAGCGGGGGGGAGGTCCAATGAGCAGTTCTTC
.	TRBD1	TRBV6-6	15	TRBJ1-5	CASETDRLYTQPQHF	TGTGCCAGCGAAACGGACAGGCTATATACACAGCCCCAGCATTTT
.	.	TRBV15	14	TRBJ2-6	CATSRQSGANVLTF	TGTGCCACCAGCAGGCAGTCAGGGGCCAACGTCCTGACTTTC
.	TRBD1	TRBV19	14	TRBJ2-7	CASSIVQGAYEQYF	TGTGCCAGTAGTATAGTGCAGGGGGCATACGAGCAGTACTTC
.	.	TRBV6-1	14	TRBJ2-7	CASSPSESSYEQYF	TGTGCCAGCAGCCCAAGCGAGAGCTCCTACGAGCAGTACTTC
once	.	TRBV4-1	14	TRBJ2-1	CASSQVVGGPRAFF	TGCGCCAGCAGCCAAGTTGTGGGGGGGCCCCGTGCGTTCTTC
few	TRBD2	TRBV27	15	TRBJ2-7	CASSGGTSPGYEQYF	TGTGCCAGCAGTGGAGGGACTAGCCCGGGCTACGAGCAGTACTTC
.	TRBD1	TRBV5-4	16	TRBJ1-5	CASRTGGNLSNQPQHF	TGTGCCAGCCGGACAGGGGGTAACTTGAGCAATCAGCCCCAGCATTTT
.	.	TRBV11-3	12	TRBJ1-2	CASSPRLYGYTF	TGTGCCAGCAGCCCCAGGCTGTATGGCTACACCTTC
.	TRBD1	TRBV10-2	13	TRBJ1-2	CASSEDRVNGYTF	TGCGCCAGCAGCGAGGACAGGGTTAATGGCTACACCTTC
few	.	TRBV5-1	15	TRBJ1-1	CASSFSGAPNTEAFF	TGCGCCAGCAGCTTTTCAGGGGCTCCGAACACTGAAGCTTTCTTT
.	TRBD2	TRBV2	14	TRBJ2-1	CASSLAGGYNEQFF	TGTGCCAGCAGCTTAGCGGGGGGGTACAATGAGCAGTTCTTC
.	TRBD1	TRBV6-7	16	TRBJ2-7	CASSRKAGDRAYEQYF	TGTGCCAGCAGTCGAAAGGCTGGGGACAGAGCCTACGAGCAGTACTTC
.	TRBD2	TRBV5-4	15	TRBJ2-5	CASSLVAGGQETQYF	TGTGCCAGCAGCTTGGTAGCGGGGGGGCAAGAGACCCAGTACTTC
.	TRBD2	TRBV29-1	15	TRBJ2-1	CSVLSGEDHLNEQFF	TGCAGCGTCCTTAGCGGGGAGGATCATCTTAATGAGCAGTTCTTC
.	TRBD2	TRBV2	14	TRBJ2-7	CASSVSGGRYEQYF	TGTGCCAGCAGTGTTAGCGGGGGAAGGTACGAGCAGTACTTC
.	TRBD2	TRBV15	15	TRBJ2-7	CATSTGTSVSYEQYF	TGTGCCACCTCAACCGGGACTAGCGTTTCCTACGAGCAGTACTTC
.	.	TRBV5-6	14	TRBJ1-2	CASSPGGVLLGYTF	TGTGCCAGCAGCCCGGGGGGAGTGCTCCTAGGCTACACCTTC
few	.	TRBV27	15	TRBJ2-4	CASSPITEAKNIQYF	TGTGCCAGCAGTCCCATCACAGAAGCCAAAAACATTCAGTACTTC
.	TRBD1	TRBV6-5	14	TRBJ1-1	CASSAFGTGTEAFF	TGTGCCAGCAGTGCCTTCGGGACAGGGACTGAAGCTTTCTTT
.	TRBD1	TRBV2	15	TRBJ1-1	CASSEDAAGGTEAFF	TGTGCCAGCAGTGAAGATGCGGCAGGGGGCACTGAAGCTTTCTTT
.	TRBD1	TRBV9	14	TRBJ1-6	CASSEGALNSPLHF	TGTGCCAGCAGCGAGGGGGCACTAAATTCACCCCTCCACTTT
few	.	TRBV28	13	TRBJ2-7	CASSLGTMTEQYF	TGTGCCAGCAGTTTGGGCACCATGACCGAGCAGTACTTC
.	TRBD2	TRBV4-1	17	TRBJ2-3	CASSQLGTSGGRDTQYF	TGCGCCAGCAGCCAACTAGGGACTAGCGGGGGGCGAGATACGCAGTATTTT
.	.	TRBV6-1	13	TRBJ1-4	CATRRGAYEKLFF	TGTGCCACCCGTCGGGGAGCGTATGAAAAACTGTTTTTT
few	.	TRBV7-9	14	TRBJ1-6	CASSSRPSGSPLHF	TGTGCCAGCAGCTCAAGGCCCAGCGGTTCACCCCTCCACTTT
.	TRBD2	TRBV4-2	19	TRBJ2-2	CASSQKGIRRGGGTGELFF	TGTGCCAGCAGCCAAAAGGGAATTAGGCGGGGGGGAGGCACCGGGGAGCTGTTTTTT
.	.	TRBV5-4	14	TRBJ1-2	CASTTSRRVHGYTF	TGTGCCAGCACGACGTCTAGACGGGTCCATGGCTACACCTTC
.	.	TRBV28	15	TRBJ2-3	CASTPGGRVADTQYF	TGTGCCAGCACTCCAGGGGGGAGAGTGGCAGATACGCAGTATTTT
once	TRBD2	TRBV5-6	14	TRBJ2-1	CASSPSGVLNEQFF	TGTGCCAGCAGTCCTAGCGGGGTACTCAATGAGCAGTTCTTC
.	.	TRBV27	15	TRBJ1-5	CASRPEGGLPRAQHF	TGTGCCAGCAGACCCGAGGGGGGGCTTCCTCGGGCCCAGCATTTT
.	.	TRBV7-9	14	TRBJ1-3	CASSFQRSGNTIYF	TGTGCCAGCAGCTTCCAGCGCTCTGGAAACACCATATATTTT
few	.	TRBV19	16	TRBJ1-4	CASRPRQGSTNEKLFF	TGTGCCAGTCGACCTCGCCAGGGCTCAACTAATGAAAAACTGTTTTTT
few	TRBD1	TRBV27	11	TRBJ1-4	CASRQGEKLFF	TGTGCCAGCAGACAGGGGGAAAAACTGTTTTTT
.	TRBD1	TRBV19	16	TRBJ2-7	CASSKGTGGLFYEQYF	TGTGCCAGTAGTAAAGGAACAGGGGGCCTTTTCTACGAGCAGTACTTC
.	TRBD1	TRBV27	17	TRBJ2-1	CASSLSAPGQGYNEQFF	TGTGCCAGCAGTTTATCTGCTCCGGGACAGGGCTACAATGAGCAGTTCTTC
few	TRBD2	TRBV7-3	14	TRBJ2-1	CASSLAGGYNEQFF	TGTGCCAGCAGCTTAGCGGGGGGATACAATGAGCAGTTCTTC
.	.	TRBV7-9	12	TRBJ2-3	CASSLKPDTQYF	TGTGCCAGCAGCCTGAAGCCAGATACGCAGTATTTT
.	.	TRBV5-4	15	TRBJ1-1	CASRPGVLSNTEAFF	TGTGCCAGCAGACCAGGGGTCTTATCGAACACTGAAGCTTTCTTT
.	.	TRBV18	16	TRBJ2-1	CASSPAGNSPYNEQFF	TGTGCCAGCTCACCAGCCGGGAACAGTCCCTACAATGAGCAGTTCTTC
once	.	TRBV7-9	11	TRBJ1-2	CASSLYLGYTF	TGTGCCAGCAGCTTATATTTGGGCTACACCTTC
once	.	TRBV29-1	13	TRBJ2-1	CSVEPYLGGEQFF	TGCAGCGTTGAACCCTACCTAGGAGGTGAGCAGTTCTTC
.	TRBD1	TRBV19	14	TRBJ2-3	CASIRDRGSDTQYF	TGTGCCAGTATAAGGGACAGGGGTTCAGATACGCAGTATTTT
.	TRBD2	TRBV5-4	15	TRBJ2-3	CASSPGLAVPDTQYF	TGTGCCAGCAGCCCTGGACTAGCGGTTCCAGATACGCAGTATTTT
few	TRBD1	TRBV6-5	13	TRBJ2-7	CASRRQGAYEQYF	TGTGCCAGCAGGCGACAGGGGGCCTACGAGCAGTACTTC
.	TRBD2	TRBV5-1	16	TRBJ2-5	CASSLASGGTKETQYF	TGCGCCAGCAGCTTGGCCAGCGGGGGTACGAAAGAGACCCAGTACTTC
once	.	TRBV11-2	14	TRBJ1-1	CASSLNGDLTEAFF	TGTGCCAGCAGCTTAAATGGGGACTTAACTGAAGCTTTCTTT
.	TRBD1	TRBV19	14	TRBJ1-2	CASSTGQGDNGYTF	TGTGCCAGTAGTACCGGACAGGGGGATAATGGCTACACCTTC